The rows below give T cell receptor beta chains drawn from one sample of a study of T cells after yellow fever vaccination. TCRdb reanalysed the 5' RACE reads using MiXCR and keeps one entry per CDR3 protein. The sample holds fewer than 650,000 distinct CDR3 sequences, 21% seen once. This sample comprised PBMCs, obtained approximately 20 days after the first yellow fever vaccination. Receptor source: a man younger than 30 who received the YFV17D yellow fever vaccine. Both conserved end residues are part of each CDR3. D genes are given only for firm matches. Only some rows state a clone size, as once, few, many or a class for expanded clones.

V: TRBV5-1; J: TRBJ2-3; D: TRBD2; size: few; CDR3: CASSLAQTSGGPDTQYF; DNA: TGCGCCAGCAGCTTGGCACAGACTAGCGGGGGACCAGATACGCAGTATTTT
V: TRBV11-3; J: TRBJ2-1; D: NA; size: NA; CDR3: CASSPGPFNEQFF; DNA: TGTGCCAGCAGCCCGGGGCCTTTCAATGAGCAGTTCTTC
V: TRBV29-1; J: TRBJ1-2; D: TRBD1; size: many; CDR3: CSVRTGTNYGYTF; DNA: TGCAGCGTTAGGACAGGGACTAACTATGGCTACACCTTC
V: TRBV5-1; J: TRBJ1-4; D: NA; size: few; CDR3: CASSGRTATNEKLFF; DNA: TGCGCCAGCAGCGGACGGACAGCAACTAATGAAAAACTGTTTTTT
V: TRBV18; J: TRBJ1-2; D: NA; size: NA; CDR3: CASSPQVAEGYTF; DNA: TGTGCCAGCTCACCACAGGTAGCAGAAGGCTACACCTTC
V: TRBV5-1; J: TRBJ2-3; D: NA; size: NA; CDR3: CASSLATKTSTDTQYF; DNA: TGCGCCAGCAGCTTGGCAACTAAAACTAGCACAGATACGCAGTATTTT
V: TRBV28; J: TRBJ2-3; D: NA; size: NA; CDR3: CASRLGRRDTQYF; DNA: TGTGCCAGCAGGTTGGGACGGAGAGATACGCAGTATTTT
V: TRBV14; J: TRBJ2-3; D: TRBD2; size: many; CDR3: CASSPGLAGVETQYF; DNA: TGTGCCAGCAGCCCTGGACTAGCGGGGGTTGAGACGCAGTATTTT
V: TRBV12-3/TRBV12-4; J: TRBJ2-1; D: NA; size: few; CDR3: CASSFRETQFF; DNA: TGTGCCAGCAGTTTCAGGGAGACGCAGTTCTTC
V: TRBV5-5; J: TRBJ2-2; D: NA; size: NA; CDR3: CASSFTSGGELFF; DNA: TGTGCCAGCAGCTTTACGTCTGGTGGGGAGCTGTTTTTT
V: TRBV5-1; J: TRBJ2-1; D: NA; size: few; CDR3: CASSPVGGEQFF; DNA: TGCGCCAGCAGCCCTGTAGGGGGTGAGCAGTTCTTC
V: TRBV3-1; J: TRBJ2-3; D: NA; size: few; CDR3: CASSETGIEDTQYF; DNA: TGTGCCAGCAGCGAGACAGGTATTGAGGATACGCAGTATTTT
V: TRBV7-9; J: TRBJ1-5; D: TRBD1; size: NA; CDR3: CASSPLDRGRDQPQHF; DNA: TGTGCCAGCAGCCCCTTGGACAGGGGGCGCGACCAGCCCCAGCATTTT
V: TRBV12-3/TRBV12-4; J: TRBJ2-6; D: NA; size: few; CDR3: CASSSTGSRSGANVLTF; DNA: TGTGCCAGCAGTTCGACAGGCTCAAGGTCTGGGGCCAACGTCCTGACTTTC
V: TRBV10-3; J: TRBJ2-3; D: TRBD2; size: NA; CDR3: CAISANPAGTSGGASTDTQYF; DNA: TGTGCCATCAGTGCCAACCCGGCAGGGACTAGCGGGGGGGCTAGCACAGATACGCAGTATTTT
V: TRBV6-2/TRBV6-3; J: TRBJ2-5; D: TRBD2; size: NA; CDR3: CATNGGTETQYF; DNA: TGTGCCACAAACGGGGGGACGGAGACCCAGTACTTC
V: TRBV2; J: TRBJ2-2; D: TRBD1; size: NA; CDR3: CATRDREGGELFF; DNA: TGTGCCACCCGGGACAGGGAGGGCGGGGAGCTGTTTTTT
V: TRBV6-1; J: TRBJ1-2; D: NA; size: once; CDR3: CASSAGSGYTF; DNA: TGTGCCAGCAGTGCGGGGTCTGGCTACACCTTC
V: TRBV7-2; J: TRBJ2-7; D: NA; size: NA; CDR3: CASSLARSSYEQYF; DNA: TGTGCCAGCAGCTTAGCTAGAAGCTCCTACGAGCAGTACTTC
V: TRBV28; J: TRBJ1-5; D: NA; size: few; CDR3: CASTNREGSGNQPQHF; DNA: TGTGCCAGCACTAACAGGGAAGGGAGCGGCAATCAGCCCCAGCATTTT
V: TRBV5-1; J: TRBJ1-4; D: NA; size: NA; CDR3: CASSLIYRDEKLFF; DNA: TGCGCCAGCAGCTTAATATATAGGGATGAAAAACTGTTTTTT
V: TRBV5-4; J: TRBJ2-3; D: TRBD2; size: NA; CDR3: CASSLSGGLTDTQYF; DNA: TGTGCCAGCAGCTTGAGCGGGGGGTTAACAGATACGCAGTATTTT